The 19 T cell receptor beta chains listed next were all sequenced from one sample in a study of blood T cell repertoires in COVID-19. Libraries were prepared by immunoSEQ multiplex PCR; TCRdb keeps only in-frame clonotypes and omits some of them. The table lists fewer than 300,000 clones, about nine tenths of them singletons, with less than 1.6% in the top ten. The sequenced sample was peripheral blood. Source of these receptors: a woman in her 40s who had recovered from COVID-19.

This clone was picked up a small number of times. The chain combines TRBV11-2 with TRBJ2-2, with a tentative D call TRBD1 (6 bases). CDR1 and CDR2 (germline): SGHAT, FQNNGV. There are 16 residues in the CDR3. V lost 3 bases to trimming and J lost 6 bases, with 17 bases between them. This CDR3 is CASSFLGQLGAGELFF. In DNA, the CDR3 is TGTGCCAGCAGCTTCCTCGGACAGTTGGGGGCCGGGGAGCTGTTTTTT.

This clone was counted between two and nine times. CDR3 amino acids: CASSQFPGIQETQYF. CDR3 coding DNA: TGCGCCAGCAGCCAATTCCCCGGGATCCAAGAGACCCAGTACTTC. The chain combines TRBV4-1 with TRBJ2-5, with TRBD2 as a possible D gene (5 bases). V lost 2 bases and J 1 base, leaving 11 bases between the germline ends. This CDR3 spans 15 amino acids. Germline V gene sequence: CDR1 MGHRA, CDR2 YSYEKL.

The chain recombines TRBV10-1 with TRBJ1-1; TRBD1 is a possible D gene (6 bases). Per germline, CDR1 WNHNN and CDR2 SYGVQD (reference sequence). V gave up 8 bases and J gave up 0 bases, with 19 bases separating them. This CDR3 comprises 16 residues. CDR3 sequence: CASSPGTSFLNTEAFF. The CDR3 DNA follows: TGCGCCAGCTCTCCCGGGACATCTTTTTTGAACACTGAAGCTTTCTTT.

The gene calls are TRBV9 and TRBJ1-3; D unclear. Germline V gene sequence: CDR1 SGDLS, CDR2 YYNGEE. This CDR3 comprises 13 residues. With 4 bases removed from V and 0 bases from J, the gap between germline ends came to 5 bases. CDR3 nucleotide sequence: TGTGCCAGCAGCCAGTCCTCTGGAAACACCATATATTTT. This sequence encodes CASSQSSGNTIYF. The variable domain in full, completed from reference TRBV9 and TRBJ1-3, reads DSGVTQTPKHLITATGQRVTLRCSPRSGDLSVYWYQQSLDQGLQFLIQYYNGEERAKGNILERFSAQQFPDLHSELNLSSLELGDSALYFCASSQSSGNTIYFGEGSWLTVV.

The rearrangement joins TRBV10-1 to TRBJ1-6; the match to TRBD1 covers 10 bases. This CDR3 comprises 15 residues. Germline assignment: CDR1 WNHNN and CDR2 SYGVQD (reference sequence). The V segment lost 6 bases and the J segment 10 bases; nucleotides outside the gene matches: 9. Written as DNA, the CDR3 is TGCGCCAGCAGAGCCCCGGACAGGGGGGAATCACCCCTCCACTTT. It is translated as CASRAPDRGESPLHF.

The CDR3 region is CASSPDRITEAFF. The CDR3 DNA is TGTGCCAGCAGCCCCGACAGGATCACTGAAGCTTTCTTT. The chain employs TRBV7-2 and TRBJ1-1; tentatively, D is TRBD1 (6 bases). Per germline, CDR1 SGHTA and CDR2 FQGNSA. This CDR3 spans 13 amino acids. With 5 bases removed from V and 4 bases from J, the gap between germline ends came to 11 bases.

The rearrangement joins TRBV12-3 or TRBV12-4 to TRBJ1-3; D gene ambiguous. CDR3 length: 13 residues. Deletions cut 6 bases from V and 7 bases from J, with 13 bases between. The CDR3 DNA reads TGTGCCAGCAGCTACGGACTCCGCAACACCATATATTTT. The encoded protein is CASSYGLRNTIYF.

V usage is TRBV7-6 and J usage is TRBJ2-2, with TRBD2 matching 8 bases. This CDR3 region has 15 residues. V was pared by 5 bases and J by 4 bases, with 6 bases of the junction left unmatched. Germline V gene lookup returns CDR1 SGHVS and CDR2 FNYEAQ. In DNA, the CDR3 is TGTGCCAGCAGCCAGACTAGCGCGGGCACCGGGGAGCTGTTTTTT. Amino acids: CASSQTSAGTGELFF. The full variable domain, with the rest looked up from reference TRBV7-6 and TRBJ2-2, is GAGVSQSPRYKVTKRGQDVALRCDPISGHVSLYWYRQALGQGPEFLTYFNYEAQQDKSGLPNDRFSAERPEGSISTLTIQRTEQRDSAMYRCASSQTSAGTGELFFGEGSRLTVL.

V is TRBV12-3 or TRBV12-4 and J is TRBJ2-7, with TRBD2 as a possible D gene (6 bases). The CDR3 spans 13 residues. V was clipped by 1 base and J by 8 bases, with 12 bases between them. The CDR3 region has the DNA TGTGCCAGCAGTTTAGATCGGAGGGCCAAGCAGTACTTC. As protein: CASSLDRRAKQYF.

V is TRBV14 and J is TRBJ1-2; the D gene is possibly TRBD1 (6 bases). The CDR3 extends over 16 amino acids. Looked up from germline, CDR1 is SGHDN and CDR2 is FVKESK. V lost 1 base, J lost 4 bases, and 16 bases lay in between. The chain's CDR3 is CASSQGTGFSGYGYTF. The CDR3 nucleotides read TGTGCCAGCAGCCAAGGAACAGGGTTCTCTGGCTATGGCTACACCTTC.

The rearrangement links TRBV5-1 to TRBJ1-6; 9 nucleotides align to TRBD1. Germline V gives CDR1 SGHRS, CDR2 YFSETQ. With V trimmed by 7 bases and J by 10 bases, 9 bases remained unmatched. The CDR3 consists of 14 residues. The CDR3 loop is CASGLQGAASPLHF. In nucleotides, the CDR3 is TGCGCCAGCGGGTTACAGGGGGCCGCCTCACCCCTCCACTTT.

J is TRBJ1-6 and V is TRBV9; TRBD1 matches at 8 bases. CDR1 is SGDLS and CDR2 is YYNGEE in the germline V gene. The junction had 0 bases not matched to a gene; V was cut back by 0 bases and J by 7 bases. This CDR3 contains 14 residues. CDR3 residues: CASSVGQGNSPLHF. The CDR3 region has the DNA TGTGCCAGCAGCGTAGGACAGGGGAATTCACCCCTCCACTTT. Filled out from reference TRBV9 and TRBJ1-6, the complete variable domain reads DSGVTQTPKHLITATGQRVTLRCSPRSGDLSVYWYQQSLDQGLQFLIQYYNGEERAKGNILERFSAQQFPDLHSELNLSSLELGDSALYFCASSVGQGNSPLHFGNGTRLTVT.

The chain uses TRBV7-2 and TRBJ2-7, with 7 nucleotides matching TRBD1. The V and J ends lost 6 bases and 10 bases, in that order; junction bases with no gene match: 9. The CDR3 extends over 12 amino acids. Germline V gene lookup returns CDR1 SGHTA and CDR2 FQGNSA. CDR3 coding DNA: TGTGCCAGCAGTTATGTCCGGGACAGCCAGTACTTC. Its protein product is CASSYVRDSQYF.

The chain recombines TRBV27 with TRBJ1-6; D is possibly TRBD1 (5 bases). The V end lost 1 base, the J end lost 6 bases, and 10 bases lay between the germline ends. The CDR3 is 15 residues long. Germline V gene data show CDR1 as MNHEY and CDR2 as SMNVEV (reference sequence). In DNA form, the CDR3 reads TGTGCCAGCAGTTTATTTGCAGGGCCTAATTCACCCCTCCACTTT. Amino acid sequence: CASSLFAGPNSPLHF.

The CDR3 region has the DNA TGTGCCAGCAGAGGGGGCGGGGACACCGGGGAGCTGTTTTTT. Protein: CASRGGGDTGELFF. V is TRBV9 and J is TRBJ2-2; the D gene is possibly TRBD1 (7 bases). This CDR3 comprises 14 residues. The germline V gene has CDR1 SGDLS and CDR2 YYNGEE. V lost 5 bases and J lost 3, with 11 bases in between.

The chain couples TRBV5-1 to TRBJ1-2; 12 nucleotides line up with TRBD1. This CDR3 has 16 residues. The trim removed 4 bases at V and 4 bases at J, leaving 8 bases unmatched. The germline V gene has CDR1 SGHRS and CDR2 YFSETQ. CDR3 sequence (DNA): TGCGCCAGCAGCCGTAATCCGGGACAGGGGGCCTATGGCTACACCTTC. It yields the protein CASSRNPGQGAYGYTF.

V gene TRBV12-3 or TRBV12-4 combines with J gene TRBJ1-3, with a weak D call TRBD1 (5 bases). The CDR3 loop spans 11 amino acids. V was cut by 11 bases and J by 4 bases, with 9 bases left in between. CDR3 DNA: TGTGCCGACAGCCACGGAAACACCATATATTTT. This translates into CADSHGNTIYF.

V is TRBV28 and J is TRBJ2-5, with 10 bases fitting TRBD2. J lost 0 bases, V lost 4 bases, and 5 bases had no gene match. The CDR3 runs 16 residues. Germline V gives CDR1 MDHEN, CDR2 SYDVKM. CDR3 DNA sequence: TGTGCCAGCAGTTCGGGGAGCGGGGGGGACCAAGAGACCCAGTACTTC. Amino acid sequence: CASSSGSGGDQETQYF.

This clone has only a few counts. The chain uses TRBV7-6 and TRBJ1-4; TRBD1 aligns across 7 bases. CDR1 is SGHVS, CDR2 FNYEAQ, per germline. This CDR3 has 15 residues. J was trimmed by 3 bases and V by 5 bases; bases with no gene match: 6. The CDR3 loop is CASSGTGQPNEKLFF. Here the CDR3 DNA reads TGTGCCAGCAGCGGTACGGGACAGCCTAATGAAAAACTGTTTTTT. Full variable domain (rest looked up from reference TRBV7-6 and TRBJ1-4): GAGVSQSPRYKVTKRGQDVALRCDPISGHVSLYWYRQALGQGPEFLTYFNYEAQQDKSGLPNDRFSAERPEGSISTLTIQRTEQRDSAMYRCASSGTGQPNEKLFFGSGTQLSVL.